This TCR beta chain was found in a study of T-cell reconstitution after alpha-beta-depleted transplantation in children. Study conclusions and caveats: Hyperexpanded clones declined; after one year, newly produced T cells mostly supplied diversity. Recipient T cells and thymic progenitors that survived gave rise to the high TCRbeta diversity observed at day 60 in some patients. Expanded clones from the graft, numbering several hundred, reportedly supplied alpha-beta T cells about two months after transplant.

Trimming shortened V by 2 bases and J by 2 bases, and 10 bases separated the two germline ends. The germline V gene encodes CDR1 SGHDT and CDR2 YYEEEE. The CDR3 loop spans 14 amino acids. At least ten counts were recorded for this clonotype. Its matching antigen is unknown. Unique molecular identifiers were used to barcode this TCRbeta library. MiXCR, applied by TCRdb to the PCR reads, yields one record per CDR3 protein. The data show about 170,000 distinct CDR3 sequences, 8.5% to 14% seen once. The receptor comes from a boy younger than 10 with acute myeloid leukemia, due to receive a stem cell transplant. The sample consisted of PBMCs, taken before TCRalphabeta/CD19-depleted stem cell transplant. The rearrangement uses TRBV5-6 and TRBJ1-1; D is unclear. The DNA of the CDR3 is TGTGCCAGCAGCTTACCGCGGCAAAACACTGAAGCTTTCTTT. Translated, it gives CASSLPRQNTEAFF.